Below are 14 T cell receptor beta chains sequenced from a single sample in a study of blood T cell repertoires in COVID-19. Method: immunoSEQ multiplex PCR; TCRdb's copy keeps in-frame clones and lacks some. Altogether more than 95,000 clones are present, 87% being singletons, with the ten largest covering under 4%. Sequenced: peripheral blood. These receptors all stem from a man aged 45-60 years in a cohort sampled during active COVID-19.

This rearrangement joins TRBV15 to TRBJ1-5; 10 nucleotides line up with TRBD1. With V trimmed by 4 bases and J by 7 bases, 7 bases remained unmatched. Per the germline V gene, CDR1 is LNHNV and CDR2 is YYDKDF (reference sequence). This CDR3 region has 15 residues. The CDR3 region has the DNA TGTGCCACCAGCACGGACAGGGGGGGCGGGCAGCCCCAGCATTTT. Amino acid sequence: CATSTDRGGGQPQHF. Combining the CDR3 with reference TRBV15 and TRBJ1-5 gives the whole variable domain DAMVIQNPRYQVTQFGKPVTLSCSQTLNHNVMYWYQQKSSQAPKLLFHYYDKDFNNEADTPDNFQSRRPNTSFCFLDIRSPGLGDTAMYLCATSTDRGGGQPQHFGDGTRLSIL.

The chain recombines TRBV2 with TRBJ1-1; D unresolved. This CDR3 contains 13 residues. Trimming took off 3 bases at V and 6 bases at J, with 11 bases between the two ends. CDR1 SNHLY and CDR2 FYNNEI come from the germline V gene. DNA for the CDR3: TGTGCCAGCAGTGAGGGAACCGGGGCTGAAGCTTTCTTT. Its translation: CASSEGTGAEAFF.

The rearrangement links TRBV5-1 to TRBJ2-5; D is possibly TRBD2 (6 bases). The CDR3 sequence is 14 residues long. Trimming took 1 base from V and 5 from J, leaving 12 bases between them. Germline CDR1 SGHRS, CDR2 YFSETQ. CDR3 loop: CASSLTGGMETQYF. As DNA, the CDR3 is TGCGCCAGCAGCTTGACCGGGGGAATGGAGACCCAGTACTTC.

The rearrangement uses TRBV18 and TRBJ2-7, with 8 bases fitting TRBD1. The CDR3 runs 13 residues. Germline CDR1 is KGHSH and CDR2 is LQKENI. V lost 5 bases and J lost 7; bases outside the gene matches: 7. CDR3 in amino acids: CASSSGGLEEQYV. DNA of the CDR3: TGTGCCAGCTCATCAGGGGGCTTAGAAGAGCAGTACGTC.

The rearrangement joins TRBV21-1 to TRBJ1-2; the D call TRBD1 from the table was never checked on the DNA. TRBV21-1 counts as a pseudogene. The CDR3 has 15 residues. The chain's CDR3 is CASSKKWGQGYGYTF. The CDR3 coding sequence is TGTGCCAGCAGCAAAAAGTGGGGACAGGGCTATGGCTACACCTTC.

This clone was recorded only once. The chain carries TRBV27 and TRBJ2-3; D uncertain. V was trimmed by 5 bases and J by 1 base, leaving 13 bases between them. This CDR3 has 15 residues. Germline CDR1 and CDR2: MNHEY and SMNVEV (reference sequence). CDR3 residues: CASSPLPLGTDTQYF. Here the CDR3 DNA reads TGTGCCAGCAGTCCCCTACCCCTAGGCACAGATACGCAGTATTTT.

The rearrangement joins TRBV6-2 or TRBV6-3 to TRBJ1-5; the match to TRBD1 covers 7 bases. Germline values: CDR1 MNHEY, CDR2 SVGEGT. V lost 5 bases to trimming and J lost 3 bases; unmatched junction nucleotides: 7. The CDR3 length is 15 residues. The CDR3 DNA sequence: TGTGCCAGCAGTGGAGGGGGCGCAAACAATCAGCCCCAGCATTTT. Protein: CASSGGGANNQPQHF.

This clone showed up just once. The genes are TRBV7-9 and TRBJ2-5; 7 bases align to TRBD1. This CDR3 region has 16 residues. Per germline, CDR1 SEHNR and CDR2 FQNEAQ (reference sequence). Trimming took 3 bases from V and 5 from J; bases not matched to a gene: 12. The CDR3 DNA follows: TGTGCCAGCAGCTTTGGCCTGACAGGGAGTTACGAGACCCAGTACTTC. Protein sequence: CASSFGLTGSYETQYF. The full variable domain, its missing parts supplied by reference TRBV7-9 and TRBJ2-5, is DTGVSQNPRHKITKRGQNVTFRCDPISEHNRLYWYRQTLGQGPEFLTYFQNEAQLEKSRLLSDRFSAERPKGSFSTLEIQRTEQGDSAMYLCASSFGLTGSYETQYFGPGTRLLVL.

This chain connects TRBV4-3 to TRBJ2-5; 7 bases align to TRBD2. This CDR3 region has 14 residues. Trimming cost V 2 bases and J 1 base; bases outside gene matches: 1. Germline V gene sequence: CDR1 LGHNA, CDR2 YSLEER. The CDR3 coding sequence is TGCGCCAGCAGCCAAAGCGGGGCCCAAGAGACCCAGTACTTC. Its protein product is CASSQSGAQETQYF.

V gene TRBV19 combines with J gene TRBJ2-2; D remains ambiguous. This CDR3 comprises 16 residues. The V and J ends lost 5 bases and 0 bases respectively, with 13 bases between them. Germline assignment: CDR1 LNHDA and CDR2 SQIVND (reference sequence). The CDR3 region is CASSVGSISNTGELFF. The CDR3 region has the DNA TGTGCCAGTAGTGTCGGGTCCATATCGAACACCGGGGAGCTGTTTTTT. Combining the CDR3 with reference TRBV19 and TRBJ2-2 gives the whole variable domain DGGITQSPKYLFRKEGQNVTLSCEQNLNHDAMYWYRQDPGQGLRLIYYSQIVNDFQKGDIAEGYSVSREKKESFPLTVTSAQKNPTAFYLCASSVGSISNTGELFFGEGSRLTVL.

The chain employs TRBV18 and TRBJ1-6; maybe TRBD1 (6 bases). The CDR3 totals 13 residues. The germline gives CDR1 KGHSH, CDR2 LQKENI. Trimming shortened V by 3 bases and J by 7 bases, and 7 bases separated the two germline ends. In DNA form, the CDR3 reads TGTGCCAGCTCACCGGACAGCAATTCACCCCTCCACTTT. Translated: CASSPDSNSPLHF.

This clone was seen just once. This chain links TRBV6-2 or TRBV6-3 with TRBJ1-2; 7 bases are shared with TRBD1. V gave up 4 bases and J gave up 7 bases; unmatched junction bases: 15. Germline V CDR1 and CDR2: MNHEY, SVGEGT. The CDR3 is made up of 16 amino acids. The CDR3 DNA sequence: TGTGCCAGCAGTTTCGATAGACAGGGTCTCTTCGGTGGCTACACCTTC. Residues: CASSFDRQGLFGGYTF.

CDR3 DNA: TGTGCCAGCAGCCAAGACGACAGGCTCAAGGGGGTGCAGTTCTTC. Its translation: CASSQDDRLKGVQFF. This chain uses TRBV14 with TRBJ2-1; a possible D gene is TRBD1 (6 bases). The V gene lost 0 bases and the J gene lost 12 bases, with 18 bases spanning the gap. The germline CDR1 and CDR2 sequences are SGHDN and FVKESK. CDR3 length equals 15 residues.

This sequence joins TRBV6-2 or TRBV6-3 and TRBJ1-2; D is undetermined. The CDR3 sequence is 13 residues long. The germline V gene has CDR1 MNHEY and CDR2 SVGEGT. Trimming stripped 1 base from V and 6 bases from J, with 9 bases between. This CDR3 reads CASSYWEGDGYTF. CDR3 in DNA: TGTGCCAGCAGTTACTGGGAGGGCGATGGCTACACCTTC.